Shown below are 6 T cell receptor beta chains from a single sample sequenced in a study of cytomegalovirus exposure and HLA in healthy donors. The PCR was carried out with 60 Vbeta primers and 13 Jbeta primers. Produced via immunoSEQ multiplex PCR; TCRdb's table is partial and in-frame only. The data show roughly 120,000 clones, approximately 77% seen once. The specimen was PBMCs. The origin of the receptors is a man in his forties or fifties in good health and CMV-seropositive.

The chain recombines TRBV5-6 with TRBJ1-5; D uncertain. Germline V CDR1 and CDR2: SGHDT, YYEEEE. The CDR3 covers 16 residues. Trimming took 2 bases from V and 5 from J, leaving 17 bases between them. CDR3 DNA: TGTGCCAGCAGCTTAAGGCTACGTCAGGTGGATCAGCCCCAGCATTTT. Its protein is CASSLRLRQVDQPQHF.

The chain links TRBV5-1 to TRBJ2-7; D unclear. Germline V lookup: CDR1 SGHRS, CDR2 YFSETQ. Trimming stripped 0 bases from V and 5 bases from J, with 15 bases between. There are 15 residues in the CDR3. The CDR3 DNA sequence: TGCGCCAGCAGCTTGGTAGTTGCATCGGAGCACGAGCAGTACTTC. This translates into CASSLVVASEHEQYF.

This sequence joins TRBV19 and TRBJ1-1; a possible D gene is TRBD1 (5 bases). There are 13 residues in the CDR3. V lost 6 bases to trimming and J lost 7 bases, with 15 bases between them. In germline, CDR1 is LNHDA, CDR2 SQIVND (reference sequence). DNA of the CDR3: TGTGCCAGTAGCCTCAGGGAGGGGATTGAAGCTTTCTTT. Its translation: CASSLREGIEAFF. The complete variable domain, with remaining parts taken from reference TRBV19 and TRBJ1-1, reads DGGITQSPKYLFRKEGQNVTLSCEQNLNHDAMYWYRQDPGQGLRLIYYSQIVNDFQKGDIAEGYSVSREKKESFPLTVTSAQKNPTAFYLCASSLREGIEAFFGQGTRLTVV.

The gene calls are TRBV5-1 and TRBJ2-7, with 13 bases lining up with TRBD2. The CDR3 extends over 17 amino acids. V shed 4 bases, J shed 4 bases, and the junction held 11 bases outside the gene matches. Germline V gene lookup returns CDR1 SGHRS and CDR2 YFSETQ. The CDR3 coding sequence is TGCGCCAGCAGCAGCGGGACTAGCGGGACCCGCGGTTACGAGCAGTACTTC. As protein: CASSSGTSGTRGYEQYF.

The gene calls are TRBV27 and TRBJ2-7; no reliable D call. The CDR3 totals 13 residues. The germline V gene encodes CDR1 MNHEY and CDR2 SMNVEV (reference sequence). V was pared by 5 bases and J by 3 bases, with 11 bases between. Here the CDR3 DNA reads TGTGCCAGCAGTCTCTCTCCGGGCTACGAGCAGTACTTC. Protein product: CASSLSPGYEQYF.

Note on this clone: One end of the junction varies from germline; a read error may be responsible. The chain has TRBV2 and TRBJ1-5; TRBD1 matches 10 bases. The CDR3 has 12 residues. Per the germline V gene, CDR1 is SNHLY and CDR2 is FYNNEI. The CDR3 region is CAGRDRGQPQHF. In DNA, the CDR3 is TGTGCCGGCAGGGACAGGGGTCAGCCCCAGCATTTT.